This T cell receptor beta chain was captured in a study of Graves' ophthalmopathy and Graves' hyperthyroidism. Points from the study as a whole: Most thyroid clonotypes with frequency above 0.001 were detected in blood too.

Researchers took RNA transcripts and amplified TCR beta CDR3 regions from them. The authors performed first-round RT-PCR with HTBI primers and then a second-round multiplex PCR. TCRdb independently ran MiXCR on the multiplex PCR reads; one entry per CDR3 protein. In the table there are 600,000 to 950,000 distinct CDR3 sequences, about 44% of which are singletons. At least ten counts were recorded for this clonotype. Its target is not known. Sequences were obtained from peripheral blood. The receptor was isolated from an adult man with Graves' ophthalmopathy.

The DNA for the CDR3 is TGCGCCAGCACCACGGGGGGATGGGAGCTGTTTTTT. Amino acid sequence: CASTTGGWELFF. The chain couples TRBV10-2 to TRBJ2-2; the match to TRBD2 covers 7 bases. With V trimmed by 7 bases and J by 9 bases, 5 bases remained unmatched. Germline assignment: CDR1 WSHSY and CDR2 SAAADI. The CDR3 consists of 12 residues.